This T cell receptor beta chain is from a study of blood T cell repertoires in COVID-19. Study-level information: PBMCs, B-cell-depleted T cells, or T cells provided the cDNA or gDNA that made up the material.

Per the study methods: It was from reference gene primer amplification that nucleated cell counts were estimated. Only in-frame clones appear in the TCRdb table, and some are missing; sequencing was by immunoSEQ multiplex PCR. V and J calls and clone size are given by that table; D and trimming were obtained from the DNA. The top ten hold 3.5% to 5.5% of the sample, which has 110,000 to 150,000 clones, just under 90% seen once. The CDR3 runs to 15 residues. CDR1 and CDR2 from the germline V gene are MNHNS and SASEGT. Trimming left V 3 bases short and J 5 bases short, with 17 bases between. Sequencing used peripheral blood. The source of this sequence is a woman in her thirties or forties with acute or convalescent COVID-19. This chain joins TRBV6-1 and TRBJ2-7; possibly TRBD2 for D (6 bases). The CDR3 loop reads CASSEIRWEAHEQYF. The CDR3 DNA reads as TGTGCCAGCAGTGAGATCAGGTGGGAGGCGCACGAGCAGTACTTC.